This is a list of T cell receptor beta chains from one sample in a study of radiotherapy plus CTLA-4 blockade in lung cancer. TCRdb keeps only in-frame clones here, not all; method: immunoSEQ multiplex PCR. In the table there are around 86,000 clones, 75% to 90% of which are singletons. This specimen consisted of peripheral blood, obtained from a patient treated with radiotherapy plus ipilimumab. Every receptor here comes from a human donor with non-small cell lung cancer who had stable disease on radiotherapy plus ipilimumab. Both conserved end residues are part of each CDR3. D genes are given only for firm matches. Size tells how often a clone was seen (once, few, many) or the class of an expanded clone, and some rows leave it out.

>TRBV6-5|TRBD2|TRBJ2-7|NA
TGTGCCAGCGGTAGCGGGGGGGCCTACGAGCAGTACTTC
CASGSGGAYEQYF
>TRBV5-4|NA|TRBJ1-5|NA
TGTGCCAGCAGCCTCGCCGGGGTTAGCAATCAGCCCCAGCATTTT
CASSLAGVSNQPQHF
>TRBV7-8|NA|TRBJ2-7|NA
TGTGCCAGCAGCGAGACGCCCGGCTATAGGGGCGAGCAGTACTTC
CASSETPGYRGEQYF
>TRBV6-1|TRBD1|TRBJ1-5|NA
TGTGCCGGACAGGGGGTAGGTCAGCCCCAGCATTTT
CAGQGVGQPQHF
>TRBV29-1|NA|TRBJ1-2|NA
TGCAGCGTTGTGGGAGGCGGGGGCTACACCTTC
CSVVGGGGYTF
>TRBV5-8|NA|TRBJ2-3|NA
TGTGCCAGCATCCCCCCGTGGATTAGCACAGATACGCAGTATTTT
CASIPPWISTDTQYF
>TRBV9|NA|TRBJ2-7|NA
TGTGCCAGCAGCGGACGGGACGCGACGGTCTACGAGCAGTACTTC
CASSGRDATVYEQYF
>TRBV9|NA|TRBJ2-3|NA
TGTGCCAGCAGCATAGGACTTAGATGGAGGCCAGATACGCAGTATTTT
CASSIGLRWRPDTQYF
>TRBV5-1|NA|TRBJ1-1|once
TGCGCCAGCAGCTTGGGTATGGGGAACACTGAAGCTTTCTTT
CASSLGMGNTEAFF
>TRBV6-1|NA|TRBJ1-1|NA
TGTGCCAGCAGTCAATTGAACACTGAAGCTTTCTTT
CASSQLNTEAFF
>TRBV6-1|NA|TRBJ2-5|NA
TGTGCCAGCACCCGAAAGTGGGAGACCCAGTACTTC
CASTRKWETQYF
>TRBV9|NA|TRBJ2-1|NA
TGTGCCAGCAGCGTATCGGTTGGGGGCGGCCTAGCGGAGGACAATGAGCAGTTCTTC
CASSVSVGGGLAEDNEQFF
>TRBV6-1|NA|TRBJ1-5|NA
TGTGCCAGCAGTGAACGGAGCATCAATCAGCCCCAGCATTTT
CASSERSINQPQHF
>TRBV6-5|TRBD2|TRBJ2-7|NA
TGTGCCAGCAGGTACGGGAGGGGAGGTAGTCCTTACGAGCAGTACTTC
CASRYGRGGSPYEQYF
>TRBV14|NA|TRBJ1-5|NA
TGTGCCAGCCAATCAAGCTGGGGCAATCAGCCCCAGCATTTT
CASQSSWGNQPQHF
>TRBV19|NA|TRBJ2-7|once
TGTGCCAGTAGTATAAGAGGGGGACAAACTCGTTCCTACGAGCAGTACTTC
CASSIRGGQTRSYEQYF
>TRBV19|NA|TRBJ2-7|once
TGTGCCTCCCGTGGAGTCACTTACGAGCAGTACTTC
CASRGVTYEQYF
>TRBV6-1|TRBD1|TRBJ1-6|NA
TGTGCCAGCAGTGAAGGATTCCGGGACAGGGGACCCCTCCACTTT
CASSEGFRDRGPLHF
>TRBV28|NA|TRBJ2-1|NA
TGTGCCAGCAGTTTCTGGAGGGCCTCCTACAATGAGCAGTTCTTC
CASSFWRASYNEQFF
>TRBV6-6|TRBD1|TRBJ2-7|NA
TGTGCCAGCGGCTACAGGGGGCGGTACGAGCAGTACTTC
CASGYRGRYEQYF
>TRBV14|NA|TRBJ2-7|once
TGTGCCAGCAGCCAAGGCCGCCGAGGGCACGAGCAGTACTTC
CASSQGRRGHEQYF
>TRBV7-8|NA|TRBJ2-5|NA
TGTGCCAGCGGCTTAGTAACGGGAGCACGCGAGACCCAGTACTTC
CASGLVTGARETQYF
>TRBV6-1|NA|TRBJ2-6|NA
TGTGCCAGCAGTCCCTCCATCTCTGGGGCCAACGTCCTGACTTTC
CASSPSISGANVLTF
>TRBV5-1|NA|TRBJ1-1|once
TGCGCCAGCAGCCCGAGTGGGGGCACTGAAGCTTTCTTT
CASSPSGGTEAFF
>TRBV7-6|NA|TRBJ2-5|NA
TGTGCCAGCAGCTTGCAGGTTGGAGGGGAGACCCAGTACTTC
CASSLQVGGETQYF
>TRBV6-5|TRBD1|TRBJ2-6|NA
TGTGCCAGCAGAGACAGGGGCGGGGGGGCCAACGTCCTGACTTTC
CASRDRGGGANVLTF